This T cell receptor beta chain stems from a study of PD-1 blockade in mismatch repair-deficient tumors. The V segment lost 0 bases and the J segment 4 bases; nucleotides outside the gene matches: 8. CDR1 and CDR2 (germline): MNHNS, SASEGT. The CDR3 totals 16 residues. Using immunoSEQ multiplex PCR, the repertoire was profiled, and TCRdb retains in-frame clones only, with some absent. The repertoire holds about 66,000 clones, 60% to 80% seen once, with nearly 5.5% in the top ten. The chain combines TRBV6-1 with TRBJ2-7; 8 nucleotides align to TRBD2. This TCR came from an adult with mismatch repair-deficient cancer. The sample consisted of peripheral blood, taken 2 weeks after starting pembrolizumab. The DNA for the CDR3 is TGTGCCAGCAGTGAAGCTCTCGCGGGAGGTTCTTACGAGCAGTACTTC. Translating gives CASSEALAGGSYEQYF.